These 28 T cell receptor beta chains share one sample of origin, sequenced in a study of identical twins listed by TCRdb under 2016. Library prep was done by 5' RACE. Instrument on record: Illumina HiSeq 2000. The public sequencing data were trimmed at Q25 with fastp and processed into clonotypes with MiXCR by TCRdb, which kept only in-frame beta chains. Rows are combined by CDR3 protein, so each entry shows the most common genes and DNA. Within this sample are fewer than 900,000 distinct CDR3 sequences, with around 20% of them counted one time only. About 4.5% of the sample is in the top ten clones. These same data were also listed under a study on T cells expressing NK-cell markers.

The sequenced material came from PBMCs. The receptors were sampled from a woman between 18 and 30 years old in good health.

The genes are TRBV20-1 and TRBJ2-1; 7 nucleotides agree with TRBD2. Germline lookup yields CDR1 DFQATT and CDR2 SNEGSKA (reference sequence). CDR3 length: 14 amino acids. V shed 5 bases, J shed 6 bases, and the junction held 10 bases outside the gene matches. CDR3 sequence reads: CSALRDYTSNEQFF. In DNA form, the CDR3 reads TGCAGTGCTCTCCGGGACTATACCTCCAATGAGCAGTTCTTC.

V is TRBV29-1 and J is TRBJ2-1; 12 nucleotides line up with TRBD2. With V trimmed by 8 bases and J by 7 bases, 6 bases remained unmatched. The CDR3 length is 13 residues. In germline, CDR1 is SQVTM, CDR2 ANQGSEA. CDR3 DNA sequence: TGCAGCTTGTGGACTAGCGGGATGAATGAGCAGTTCTTC. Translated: CSLWTSGMNEQFF.

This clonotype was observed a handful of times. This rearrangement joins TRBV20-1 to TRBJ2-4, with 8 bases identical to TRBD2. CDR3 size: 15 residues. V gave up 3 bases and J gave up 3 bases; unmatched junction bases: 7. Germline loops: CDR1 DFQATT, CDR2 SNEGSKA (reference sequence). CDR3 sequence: CSARFPGRGKNIQYF. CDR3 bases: TGCAGTGCTAGGTTCCCCGGGAGGGGCAAAAACATTCAGTACTTC.

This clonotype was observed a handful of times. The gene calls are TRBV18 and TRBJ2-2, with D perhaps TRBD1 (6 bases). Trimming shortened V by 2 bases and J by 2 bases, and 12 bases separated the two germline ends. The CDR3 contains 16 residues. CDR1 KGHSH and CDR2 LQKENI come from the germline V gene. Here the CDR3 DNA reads TGTGCCAGCTCACCAAGAACAGGGAGAAACACCGGGGAGCTGTTTTTT. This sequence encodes CASSPRTGRNTGELFF.

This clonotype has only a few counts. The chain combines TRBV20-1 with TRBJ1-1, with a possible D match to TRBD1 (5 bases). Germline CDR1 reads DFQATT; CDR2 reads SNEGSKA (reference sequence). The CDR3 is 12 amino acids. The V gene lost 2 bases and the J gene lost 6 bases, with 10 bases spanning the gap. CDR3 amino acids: CSARRGWAEAFF. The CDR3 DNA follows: TGCAGTGCTAGACGGGGCTGGGCTGAAGCTTTCTTT.

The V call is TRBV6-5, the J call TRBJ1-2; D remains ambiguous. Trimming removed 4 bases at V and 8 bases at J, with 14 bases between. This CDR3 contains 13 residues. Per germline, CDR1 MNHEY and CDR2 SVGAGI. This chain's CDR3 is CASSSVEGRGYTF. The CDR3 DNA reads TGTGCCAGCAGTTCGGTGGAGGGCCGGGGCTACACCTTC.

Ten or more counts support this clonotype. CDR3 DNA sequence: TGTGCCAGCAGTGCCACATGGGGCGCTGGACCCGGGGAGCTGTTTTTT. Its translation: CASSATWGAGPGELFF. The rearrangement joins TRBV27 to TRBJ2-2; a possible D gene is TRBD1 (5 bases). The CDR3 has 16 amino acids. Per germline, CDR1 MNHEY and CDR2 SMNVEV (reference sequence). V gave up 5 bases and J gave up 6 bases, with 19 bases separating them.

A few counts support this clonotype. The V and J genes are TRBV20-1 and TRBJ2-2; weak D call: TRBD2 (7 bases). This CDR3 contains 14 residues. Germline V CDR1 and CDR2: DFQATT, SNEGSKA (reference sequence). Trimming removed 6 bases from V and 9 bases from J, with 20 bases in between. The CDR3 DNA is TGCAGTGCCCCTTCAGGGGCGGGGGACAGGGAGCTGTTTTTT. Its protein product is CSAPSGAGDRELFF.

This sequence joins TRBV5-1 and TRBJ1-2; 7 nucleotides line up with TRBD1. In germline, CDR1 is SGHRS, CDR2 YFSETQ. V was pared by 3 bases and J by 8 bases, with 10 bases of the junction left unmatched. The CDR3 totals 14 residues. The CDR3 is CASSSGQAQIGYTF. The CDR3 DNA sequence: TGCGCCAGCAGCTCCGGACAGGCCCAAATCGGCTACACCTTC.

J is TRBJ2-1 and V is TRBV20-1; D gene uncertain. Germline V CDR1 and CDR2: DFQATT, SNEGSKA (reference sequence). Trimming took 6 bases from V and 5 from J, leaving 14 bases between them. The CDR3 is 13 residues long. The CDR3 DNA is TGCAGTGCCCAGACGGGCAGAGACAATGAGCAGTTCTTC. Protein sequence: CSAQTGRDNEQFF.

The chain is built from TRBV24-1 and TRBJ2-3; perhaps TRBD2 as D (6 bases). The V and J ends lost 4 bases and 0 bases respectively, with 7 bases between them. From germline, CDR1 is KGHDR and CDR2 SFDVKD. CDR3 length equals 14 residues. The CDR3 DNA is TGTGCCACCAGTGAGCGGGACAGCACAGATACGCAGTATTTT. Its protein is CATSERDSTDTQYF.

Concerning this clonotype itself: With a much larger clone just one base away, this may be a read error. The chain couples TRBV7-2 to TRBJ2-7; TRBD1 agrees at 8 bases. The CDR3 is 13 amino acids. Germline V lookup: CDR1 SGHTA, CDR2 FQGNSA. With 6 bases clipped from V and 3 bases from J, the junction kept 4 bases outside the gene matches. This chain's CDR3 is CASRLDRGYEQYF. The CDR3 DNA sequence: TGTGCCAGCAGGCTTGACAGGGGCTACGAGCAGTACTTC. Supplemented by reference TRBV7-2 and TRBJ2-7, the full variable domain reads GAGVSQSPSNKVTEKGKDVELRCDPISGHTALYWYRQSLGQGLEFLIYFQGNSAPDKSGLPSDRFSAERTGGSVSTLTIQRTQQEDSAVYLCASRLDRGYEQYFGPGTRLTVT.

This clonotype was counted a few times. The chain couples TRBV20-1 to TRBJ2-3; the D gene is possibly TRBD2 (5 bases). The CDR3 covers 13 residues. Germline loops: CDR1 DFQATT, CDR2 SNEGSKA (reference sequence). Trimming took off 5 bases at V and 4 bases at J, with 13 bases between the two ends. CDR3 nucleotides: TGCAGTGCTGGCCTTCTAGCCCCAGATACGCAGTATTTT. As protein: CSAGLLAPDTQYF.

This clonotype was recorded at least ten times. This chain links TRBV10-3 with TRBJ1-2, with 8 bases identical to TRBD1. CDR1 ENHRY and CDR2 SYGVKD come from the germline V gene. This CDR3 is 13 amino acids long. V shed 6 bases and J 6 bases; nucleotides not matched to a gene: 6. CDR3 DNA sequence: TGTGCCATCAGGCCGGGACAGGCGAATGGCTACACCTTC. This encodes CAIRPGQANGYTF.

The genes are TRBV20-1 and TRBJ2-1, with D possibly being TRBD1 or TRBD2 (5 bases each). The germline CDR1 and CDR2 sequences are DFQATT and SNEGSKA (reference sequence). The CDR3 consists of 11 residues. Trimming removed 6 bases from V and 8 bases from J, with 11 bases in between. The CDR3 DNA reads TGCAGTGCGGCGACAGCGGATGAGCAGTTCTTC. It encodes CSAATADEQFF.

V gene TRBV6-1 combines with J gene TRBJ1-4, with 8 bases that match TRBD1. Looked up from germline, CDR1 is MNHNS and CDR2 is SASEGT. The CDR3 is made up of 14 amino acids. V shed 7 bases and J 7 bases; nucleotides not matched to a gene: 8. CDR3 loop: CASKLTGGSEKLFF. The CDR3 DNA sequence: TGTGCCAGCAAATTAACAGGGGGGAGTGAAAAACTGTTTTTT.

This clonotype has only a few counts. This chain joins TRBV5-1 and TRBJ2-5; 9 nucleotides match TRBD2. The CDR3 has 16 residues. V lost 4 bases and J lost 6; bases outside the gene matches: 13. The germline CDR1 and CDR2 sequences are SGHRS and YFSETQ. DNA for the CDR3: TGCGCCAGCAGCGGCCCGGGGAGCGGGGGGATCAAGACCCAGTACTTC. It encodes CASSGPGSGGIKTQYF.

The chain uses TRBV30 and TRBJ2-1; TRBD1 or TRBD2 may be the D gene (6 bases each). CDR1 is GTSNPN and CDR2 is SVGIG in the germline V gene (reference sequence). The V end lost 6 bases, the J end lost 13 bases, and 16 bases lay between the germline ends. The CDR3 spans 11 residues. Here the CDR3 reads CACTSGAYQFF. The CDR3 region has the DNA TGTGCCTGCACGTCGGGGGCCTACCAGTTCTTC.

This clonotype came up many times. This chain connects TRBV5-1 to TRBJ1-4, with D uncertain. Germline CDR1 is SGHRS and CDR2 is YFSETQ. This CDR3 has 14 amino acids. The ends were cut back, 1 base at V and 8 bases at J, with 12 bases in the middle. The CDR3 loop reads CASSLSHSKEKLFF. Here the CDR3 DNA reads TGCGCCAGCAGCTTGAGTCATTCGAAGGAAAAACTGTTTTTT.

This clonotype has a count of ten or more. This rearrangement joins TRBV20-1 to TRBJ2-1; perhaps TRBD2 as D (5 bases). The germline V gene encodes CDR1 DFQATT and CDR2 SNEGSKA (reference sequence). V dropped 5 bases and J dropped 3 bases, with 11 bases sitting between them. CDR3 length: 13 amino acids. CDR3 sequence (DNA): TGCAGTGCTGACGGCGGGCACTACAATGAGCAGTTCTTC. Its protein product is CSADGGHYNEQFF.

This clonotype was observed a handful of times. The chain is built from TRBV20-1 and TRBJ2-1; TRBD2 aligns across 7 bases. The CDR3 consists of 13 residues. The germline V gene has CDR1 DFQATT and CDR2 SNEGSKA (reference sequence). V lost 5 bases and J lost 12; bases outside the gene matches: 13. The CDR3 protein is CSAEETSMWGQFF. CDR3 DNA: TGCAGTGCTGAAGAGACTAGCATGTGGGGGCAGTTCTTC.

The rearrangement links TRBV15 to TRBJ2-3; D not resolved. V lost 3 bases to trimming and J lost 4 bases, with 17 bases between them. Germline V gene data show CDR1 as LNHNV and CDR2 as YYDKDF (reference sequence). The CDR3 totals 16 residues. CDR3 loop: CATSSQPMARPDTQYF. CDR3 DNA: TGTGCCACCAGCAGCCAACCTATGGCTAGGCCAGATACGCAGTATTTT.

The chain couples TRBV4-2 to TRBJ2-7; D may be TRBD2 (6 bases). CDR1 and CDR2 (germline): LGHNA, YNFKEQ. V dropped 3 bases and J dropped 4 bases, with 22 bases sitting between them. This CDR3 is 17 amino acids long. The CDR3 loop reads CASSHPNGGGSPYEQYF. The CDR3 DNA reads TGTGCCAGCAGCCATCCTAATGGTGGGGGGTCCCCTTACGAGCAGTACTTC.

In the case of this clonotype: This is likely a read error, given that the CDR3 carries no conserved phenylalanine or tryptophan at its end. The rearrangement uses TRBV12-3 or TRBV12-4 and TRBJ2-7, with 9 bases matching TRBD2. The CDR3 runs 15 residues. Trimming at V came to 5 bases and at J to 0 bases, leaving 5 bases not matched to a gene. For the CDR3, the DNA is TGTGCCAGCAGTGTCTATAGCGGGAGCTCCTACGAGCAGTACTAC. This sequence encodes CASSVYSGSSYEQYY.

CDR3 residues: CASSHPGTSGDTQYF. DNA of the CDR3: TGTGCCAGCAGTCACCCCGGGACTAGTGGAGATACGCAGTATTTT. V is TRBV3-1 and J is TRBJ2-3; 8 bases are shared with TRBD2. After removal of 6 bases from V and 5 bases from J, the junction contained 10 bases not matched to a gene. CDR1 LGHDT and CDR2 YNNKEL come from the germline V gene (reference sequence). This CDR3 is built from 15 residues.

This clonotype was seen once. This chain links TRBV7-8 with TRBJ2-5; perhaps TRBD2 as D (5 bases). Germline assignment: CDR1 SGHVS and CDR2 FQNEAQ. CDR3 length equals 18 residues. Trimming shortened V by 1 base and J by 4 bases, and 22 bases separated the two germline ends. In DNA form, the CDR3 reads TGTGCCAGCAGCTTAGTGGGTAGCGTTACCGGGTGGAGAGAGACCCAGTACTTC. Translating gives CASSLVGSVTGWRETQYF.

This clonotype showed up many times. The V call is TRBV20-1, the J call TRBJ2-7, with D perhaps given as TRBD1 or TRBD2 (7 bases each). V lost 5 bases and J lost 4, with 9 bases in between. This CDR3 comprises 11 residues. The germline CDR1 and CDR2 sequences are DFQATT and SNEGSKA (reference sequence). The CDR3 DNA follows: TGCAGTGCTCAGGGGGGGTACGAGCAGTACTTC. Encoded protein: CSAQGGYEQYF.

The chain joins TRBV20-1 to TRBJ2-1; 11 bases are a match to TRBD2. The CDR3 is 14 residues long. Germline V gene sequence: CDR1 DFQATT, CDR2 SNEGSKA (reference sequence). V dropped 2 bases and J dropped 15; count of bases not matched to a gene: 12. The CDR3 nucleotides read TGCAGTGCTAGAAAGAGTGCACTAGCGGGAGTCCCGTTCTTC. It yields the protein CSARKSALAGVPFF.